Here is one TCR beta chain with its context. Its antigen is unknown. There are no base qualities to consult, and no much larger clone falls within one base. The data are from a study of OX40 agonist ivuxolimab in advanced cancers. Study-wide context: Ivuxolimab was a fully human IgG2 agonistic monoclonal antibody targeting the costimulatory receptor OX40 (CD134). Intravenous ivuxolimab was administered to patients every 2 weeks at six dose levels: 0.01, 0.1, 0.3, 1.5, 3 and 10 mg/kg. Of the approximately 50 patients in dose escalation, 19 had hepatocellular carcinoma, around 15 had melanoma, 9 had renal cell carcinoma and 9 had head and neck cancer. The dose-escalation cohort was roughly 80% male with a mean age of approximately 60 years, ranging from roughly 23 to 90. Patients were allowed to have had prior anti-PD-1, anti-PD-L1 or anti-CTLA-4 therapy, and 30% to 50% of the dose-escalation patients had previously received checkpoint inhibitors. Three dose-escalation patients achieved partial responses, one with hepatocellular carcinoma and two with cutaneous melanoma. The purpose of peripheral TCRbeta sequencing was to test whether ivuxolimab changed TCR sequence diversity and led to clonal T-cell expansion. The paper reports the monotherapy dose-escalation portion (N of about 47 patients) of the phase I ivuxolimab trial.

Genomic DNA was extracted from sorted cells for sequencing of the TCRbeta CDR3 region. The immunoSEQ Assay was used for sequencing of TCRbeta CDR3 regions. Here the immuneACCESS table is served through TCRdb, limited to in-frame sequences with V and J called. Missing clones are a known gap in these copies; in checked studies unresolved V genes cover under half, and the rest lacks a known reason. The sample table contains about 62,000 clones; only one count was recorded for roughly 88% of them. The ten biggest clones cover approximately 5.4% of the sample. Patients with autoimmune disease history or receiving systemic immunosuppression were excluded from the trial. Peripheral blood for TCR sequencing was collected from all dose cohorts at baseline, on cycle 4 day 1, and on cycle 7 day 1. The samples were taken from a phase I, first-in-human, multicenter, open-label dose-escalation trial of ivuxolimab. Adults with locally advanced or metastatic melanoma, renal cell, hepatocellular, or head and neck squamous cell carcinoma were enrolled in the trial. Before TCR sequencing, CD4+ T cells and CD8+ T cells were sorted from peripheral blood as separate populations.

The cysteine opens and the phenylalanine closes a CDR3 of 15 amino acids. Only the CDR3 DNA stays, 45 bases, in frame from base 1. Germline trimming amounts to 6 bases on V and 5 bases on J, with 5 as the count of junction bases outside the gene matches. Sequences MNHNS (CDR1) and SASEGT (CDR2) are obtained from the germline V gene. Results and caveats for the whole study, not just this receptor: On average, CD8+ T cells showed more expanded clones than CD4+ T cells after ivuxolimab. Low levels of normalized T-cell clonal expansion were also seen in some nonresponding patients. At doses of 0.1 to 3.0 mg/kg, clonal expansion of both CD4+ and CD8+ blood T cells was observed from baseline to week 6. The antigen specificity of the peripheral T cells that underwent clonal expansion was not determined. In the 0.1-3.0 mg/kg groups, partial responders had among the lowest normalized peripheral clonal expansion, particularly in CD8+ T cells.

This receptor was taken from an adult with an advanced solid tumor such as melanoma, head and neck, liver or kidney cancer. Sequencing was performed on CD4+ or CD8+ T cells sorted from blood, taken in a trial of the OX40 agonist ivuxolimab. The chain was built from TRBV6-1 and TRBJ1-6, and 9 junction bases match TRBD1. This receptor has the CDR3 CASRGTGINNSPLHF. The sequenced DNA: TGTGCCAGCAGGGGGACAGGGATTAATAATTCACCCCTCCACTTT.